The sequence of this T cell receptor (beta chain) was determined in a study of T cells in Graves' hyperthyroidism and ophthalmopathy (dated by TCRdb to between 2017 and 2020). Study-level background: Peripheral blood was collected at initial diagnosis, before any treatment. To identify TCR V-J signatures that set the groups apart, the researchers used a discovery cohort of more than 95 patients, made up of 43 with Graves' ophthalmopathy and some 60 with stable Graves' hyperthyroidism. Prospective prediction of ophthalmopathy was tested in an independent validation cohort of under 20 hyperthyroidism patients and 17 patients who later progressed to ophthalmopathy. The approximately 98 discovery patients were randomly divided into training and test sets at a 7:3 ratio. The study also compared thyroid tissue and blood T-cell repertoires from more than five Graves' hyperthyroidism patients. After sampling, hyperthyroidism patients received methimazole starting at 30 mg daily, and ophthalmopathy patients received high-dose intravenous methylprednisolone. According to the paper, TCR Vbeta CDR3 sequencing was carried out on roughly 130 peripheral blood samples, which came from under 50 ophthalmopathy, approximately 78 hyperthyroidism and roughly 17 progressor patients. Broader findings and caveats from the paper: In validation, the model predicted progression to ophthalmopathy with over 65% sensitivity and about 73% specificity, a median of roughly seven months before onset. Most expanded thyroid clonotypes (frequency above 0.001) were also detected in blood, a finding suggesting that blood repertoires may reflect thyroid immune responses. Sample size was not statistically predetermined, and investigators were not blinded to group allocation. A 13 V-J signature model separated ophthalmopathy from stable hyperthyroidism, with 87.88% sensitivity and 81% to 82% specificity in cross-validation and 80%/75% in testing.

Notes on this clonotype: Its antigen is not yet known. No base-level quality is on record; no much larger clone is a single base apart.

Reading the germline V gene gives CDR1 MNHNS and CDR2 SASEGT. The junction shows trimming of 0 bases on V and 6 bases on J, plus 9 bases between the germline ends. Measured from the cysteine to the phenylalanine, the CDR3 is 14 residues long. Only CDR3 DNA is held: 42 bases, read in frame from base 1. TCR beta CDR3 regions were amplified from RNA transcripts. The TCR CDR3 was subjected to a first round of RT-PCR using the HTBI primer set and the Qiagen OneStep RT-PCR kit. The libraries were constructed in a second round of multiplex PCR and then size-selected and purified. Paired-end sequencing of the libraries was performed with 100 bp reads on an Illumina HiSeq2000. In the source study's methods: SOAPnuke was used to process the raw data, throwing out any read that contained adapters or uncalled bases, had a mean Phred below 15, or lacked an exact constant-primer or identifier match. COPE v1.2.5 was used to merge the high-quality paired reads, and each unique nucleotide sequence was defined as a clonotype. MiTCR v1.1 was used to align clonotypes to the IMGT TRBV, TRBD and TRBJ reference segments. Only V-J combinations with frequency above 0.0001, covering 99% to 99.2% of repertoires, were analysed. A TCS score was defined as the ratio of F50 (clonal expansion) to E x V (chaos), with BLOSUM62-based TCRdist applied between CDR3 peptides within each V-J. Welch's t-statistics and random forest reduced just over 500 V-J features to fewer than 15, which were used in a naive Bayes classifier (R e1071). TCRdb redid the processing of the public reads, applying fastp at Q25 and MiXCR, and retained in-frame beta chains. Rows are unified per CDR3 protein, each entry keeping the most common DNA and genes. The V and J calls were determined by TCRdb, not by the authors. Recorded for this sample are hundreds of thousands of distinct CDR3 sequences; about 19% of them occurred a single time. The ten largest make up roughly 17% of the sample.

The hyperthyroidism patients were between 18 and 65 years old and newly diagnosed, with a disease duration of less than 2 months. Exclusion was applied to patients with uncontrolled infections, other autoimmune diseases, pregnancy or lactation. Diagnoses relied on clinical symptoms, serum thyroxine and TRAb, thyroid ultrasound and orbital computed tomography. For progressor patients, blood was drawn at the first diagnosis of hyperthyroidism, before any ophthalmopathy symptoms had appeared. PBMCs were isolated from more than 9 ml of fresh peripheral blood by Ficoll-Paque density gradient centrifugation. Progressor patients were defined as those initially diagnosed with Graves' hyperthyroidism in whom ophthalmopathy developed during follow-up. Trizol reagent was used to extract total RNA, and RNA quality was then checked on an Agilent 2100 Bioanalyzer.

The specimen was blood. This sequence was found in a woman aged 50 to 60 with Graves' hyperthyroidism that later progressed to Graves' ophthalmopathy. The chain was built from TRBV6-1 and TRBJ1-5; the D gene cannot be named for sure. The CDR3 loop reads CASSEAVMAQPQHF. The bases are TGTGCCAGCAGTGAAGCAGTTATGGCTCAGCCCCAGCATTTT.